This T cell receptor (beta chain) emerged from a study of type 1 regulatory T cells. Study in general: An in vitro protocol generated T-allo10, a Tr1-enriched, alloantigen-specific CD4 T cell product.

Study-wide results and limits: Compared with non-type 1 regulatory T cells, type 1 regulatory T cells showed a more restricted TCR repertoire.

Concerning this clonotype itself: Its antigen is unknown.

The V gene end was trimmed by 3 bases and the J gene end by 8 bases; junction bases not matched to a gene: 5. The V gene's germline CDR1 is SGHRS and CDR2 YFSETQ. The CDR3 has 15 amino acids. From the reads, TCRdb called clonotypes with MiXCR, one entry per CDR3 protein. The data contain approximately 77,000 distinct CDR3 sequences, less than 25% of them singletons. Sequencing was done on a sample of cultured type 1 regulatory T (Tr1) cells, either the whole culture or a sorted fraction (not recorded which). The source is a human donor in good health. The chain couples TRBV5-1 to TRBJ2-1; 13 nucleotides agree with TRBD2. The chain's CDR3 is CASSWGGTSGDEQFF. The CDR3 nucleotides read TGCGCCAGCAGCTGGGGAGGGACTAGCGGGGATGAGCAGTTCTTC.